This TCR beta chain was obtained from a study of cytomegalovirus exposure and HLA in healthy donors. Study details: The Caucasian-associated ancestry cluster held more than 80% of 398 genotyped donors. Study findings and constraints: Later work found that TCR association rates differed between HLA loci; DRB1 had the most and HLA-C the fewest. In an earlier analysis, productive rearrangement rates for most beta V segments clustered near 87% or 30%.

With V trimmed by 6 bases and J by 3 bases, 4 bases remained unmatched. Germline-derived CDR1 and CDR2 are SGHVS and FNYEAQ. This CDR3 is built from 14 residues. Remarks on this clone: Its specificity is not known.

The PCR ran on 60 Vbeta and 13 Jbeta primers. In the study's own analysis: An analysis performed later counted about 80 million unique TCR beta chains (roughly 11 million of them shared). Clones were read by immunoSEQ multiplex PCR, and TCRdb kept only the in-frame ones, dropping some. V and J calls and clone size are copied from that table; D and trimming were computed from the DNA. The table includes more than 85,000 clones, approximately 72% detected once. This rearrangement joins TRBV7-6 to TRBJ2-3; TRBD1 aligns across 9 bases. The clonotype originates from a man aged 25 to 45 in good health and CMV-seropositive. Material: PBMCs. The CDR3 bases are TGTGCCAGCAGTCCAGGGACAGGGACAGATACGCAGTATTTT. Amino acids: CASSPGTGTDTQYF.